Below, 32 T cell receptor beta chains from the same sample are listed, as sequenced in a study of blood T cell repertoires in COVID-19. TCRdb's table, derived via immunoSEQ multiplex PCR, lists solely in-frame clones and lacks some. The sample yields some 530,000 clones, roughly nine tenths seen once. The material sequenced was PBMCs or T cells enriched from blood (not recorded which). Source of these receptors: a woman in her fifties or sixties who had recovered from COVID-19.

V and J are TRBV12-3 or TRBV12-4 and TRBJ1-5; the D is unclear. The CDR3 has 13 amino acids. V lost 7 bases to trimming and J lost 4 bases, with 11 bases between them. CDR3 sequence reads: CASTYSFNQPQHF. In DNA form, the CDR3 reads TGTGCCAGCACCTACAGTTTTAATCAGCCCCAGCATTTT.

The chain carries TRBV11-2 and TRBJ2-4; maybe TRBD2 (7 bases). Per germline, CDR1 SGHAT and CDR2 FQNNGV. V was trimmed by 2 bases and J by 1 base, leaving 15 bases between them. The CDR3 runs to 17 residues. CDR3 in amino acids: CASSLTTGGLAKNIQYF. The CDR3 DNA follows: TGTGCCAGCAGCTTAACAACGGGGGGCCTGGCCAAAAACATTCAGTACTTC.

The V and J genes are TRBV5-5 and TRBJ2-5, with D unclear. The CDR3 is 14 residues long. CDR1 is SGHKS and CDR2 is YYEKEE in the germline V gene (reference sequence). Between the trimmed V and J ends, which lost 0 bases and 0 bases, there was a span of 6 bases. The chain's CDR3 is CASSLAGNQETQYF. The CDR3 bases are TGTGCCAGCAGCTTGGCCGGTAACCAAGAGACCCAGTACTTC.

The rearrangement uses TRBV10-3 and TRBJ1-5, with D perhaps matching TRBD1 (6 bases). The V gene's germline CDR1 is ENHRY and CDR2 SYGVKD. Trimming pared 10 bases from V and 0 bases from J, leaving 19 bases between. CDR3 length: 16 amino acids. The CDR3 sequence is CATFNGQPNSNQPQHF. CDR3 DNA: TGTGCCACCTTTAACGGACAGCCTAATAGCAATCAGCCCCAGCATTTT.

The chain couples TRBV5-1 to TRBJ1-4; D uncertain. The germline gives CDR1 SGHRS, CDR2 YFSETQ. The CDR3 is 16 amino acids. Trimming shortened V by 1 base and J by 0 bases, and 10 bases separated the two germline ends. This CDR3 reads CASSLSGRATNEKLFF. CDR3 in DNA: TGCGCCAGCAGCTTGAGCGGGCGCGCAACTAATGAAAAACTGTTTTTT.

This sequence joins TRBV10-2 and TRBJ1-1; 9 nucleotides match TRBD1. V lost 4 bases, J lost 7 bases, and 4 bases stayed unmatched. The germline V gene encodes CDR1 WSHSY and CDR2 SAAADI. This CDR3 contains 13 residues. The CDR3 loop is CASSARQGVEAFF. DNA for the CDR3: TGCGCCAGCAGTGCGAGACAGGGGGTTGAAGCTTTCTTT.

The J gene is TRBJ2-2, the V gene TRBV7-7; D is perhaps TRBD1 (6 bases). Germline V CDR1 and CDR2: SSHAT, FNYEAQ (reference sequence). This CDR3 is 16 amino acids long. V was pared by 0 bases and J by 4 bases, with 12 bases between. The CDR3 DNA sequence: TGTGCCAGCAGCTTAGCGGGGGCGAGCGGCACCGGGGAGCTGTTTTTT. Protein product: CASSLAGASGTGELFF.

V and J are TRBV15 and TRBJ2-1; the D is unclear. Germline V gives CDR1 LNHNV, CDR2 YYDKDF (reference sequence). Trimming removed 0 bases from V and 6 bases from J, with 15 bases in between. CDR3 length: 16 residues. CDR3 region: CATSRDLEPTSNEQFF. CDR3 bases: TGTGCCACCAGCAGAGATCTGGAGCCGACCTCCAATGAGCAGTTCTTC.

The chain couples TRBV2 to TRBJ2-1; 9 bases align to TRBD2. Germline V gene data show CDR1 as SNHLY and CDR2 as FYNNEI. The V segment lost 11 bases and the J segment 3 bases; nucleotides outside the gene matches: 14. CDR3 length equals 16 residues. CDR3 DNA: TGTGCCTGCCAACTGAGGCGGGGGGGCCACTACAATGAGCAGTTCTTC. Translated, it gives CACQLRRGGHYNEQFF.

This chain joins TRBV6-5 and TRBJ1-4; D remains ambiguous. This CDR3 has 14 residues. From germline, CDR1 is MNHEY and CDR2 SVGAGI. The germline V and J ends were trimmed by 2 bases and 8 bases, with 12 bases remaining between them. CDR3 sequence reads: CASSYLGRAEKLFF. In DNA, the CDR3 is TGTGCCAGCAGTTACCTAGGGAGGGCAGAAAAACTGTTTTTT.

This chain connects TRBV2 to TRBJ2-3; D ambiguous. Trimming took off 5 bases at V and 0 bases at J, with 15 bases between the two ends. Germline CDR1 SNHLY, CDR2 FYNNEI. The CDR3 totals 16 residues. The CDR3 nucleotides are TGTGCCAGCAGTCGAGAGGCTACCCTAAGCACAGATACGCAGTATTTT. Translation gives CASSREATLSTDTQYF.

The chain couples TRBV4-1 to TRBJ1-1; a possible D gene is TRBD1 (5 bases). Per germline, CDR1 MGHRA and CDR2 YSYEKL. There are 18 residues in the CDR3. V dropped 4 bases and J dropped 4 bases, with 25 bases sitting between them. CDR3 residues: CASSPVFQGWVSSTEAFF. DNA for the CDR3: TGCGCCAGCAGCCCGGTCTTCCAGGGTTGGGTGTCTTCCACTGAAGCTTTCTTT.

This clone was observed a few times. The V call is TRBV5-4, the J call TRBJ1-1; TRBD1 might be the D (5 bases). The CDR3 covers 15 residues. V was trimmed by 0 bases and J by 1 base, leaving 10 bases between them. CDR1 is SGHNT, CDR2 YYREEE, per germline (reference sequence). CDR3 DNA: TGTGCCAGCAGCTTGGCAGGAGGGGCGAACACTGAAGCTTTCTTT. Protein: CASSLAGGANTEAFF.

The V gene is TRBV30, the J gene TRBJ1-5; 9 nucleotides line up with TRBD1. Germline trimming cut 1 base from V and 7 bases from J; bases unmatched to any gene: 2. The CDR3 runs 13 residues. Germline CDR1 GTSNPN, CDR2 SVGIG (reference sequence). DNA of the CDR3: TGTGCCTGGAGTGGGACAGGGGTCCAGCCCCAGCATTTT. Translated: CAWSGTGVQPQHF. The variable domain in full, completed from reference TRBV30 and TRBJ1-5, reads SQTIHQWPATLVQPVGSPLSLECTVEGTSNPNLYWYRQAAGRGLQLLFYSVGIGQISSEVPQNLSASRPQDRQFILSSKKLLLSDSGFYLCAWSGTGVQPQHFGDGTRLSIL.

The chain employs TRBV7-9 and TRBJ2-7; tentatively, D is TRBD2 (6 bases). Germline assignment: CDR1 SEHNR and CDR2 FQNEAQ (reference sequence). The CDR3 is made up of 16 amino acids. Trimming removed 2 bases from V and 0 bases from J, with 14 bases in between. The CDR3 nucleotides are TGTGCCAGCAGCTTATTCGGGAGTCAGTCCTCCTACGAGCAGTACTTC. The encoded protein is CASSLFGSQSSYEQYF.

This clone was observed a handful of times. The chain has TRBV10-3 and TRBJ1-2; TRBD1 matches at 9 bases. The CDR3 is 15 residues long. Trimming took 6 bases from V and 6 from J; bases not matched to a gene: 11. Germline V gives CDR1 ENHRY, CDR2 SYGVKD. The CDR3 DNA sequence: TGTGCCATCAGGGGACCACAGGGGGCCAAACATGGCTACACCTTC. This encodes CAIRGPQGAKHGYTF.

The chain uses TRBV3-1 (or the pseudogene TRBV3-2) and TRBJ2-7; TRBD2 aligns across 11 bases. The length of the CDR3 is 15 residues. The trim removed 1 base at V and 7 bases at J, leaving 6 bases unmatched. CDR1 and CDR2 (germline): LGHDT, YNNKEL (reference sequence). CDR3 coding DNA: TGTGCCAGCAGCCAAGGACTAGCGGGGATTGGGGAGCAGTACGTC. It encodes CASSQGLAGIGEQYV.

The chain joins TRBV3-1 (or the pseudogene TRBV3-2) to TRBJ1-3; TRBD1 is a possible D gene (6 bases). V was pared by 1 base and J by 0 bases, with 7 bases between. Germline CDR1 is LGHDT and CDR2 is YNNKEL (reference sequence). The CDR3 runs 15 residues. CDR3 region: CASSQGTVSGNTIYF. The CDR3 nucleotides read TGTGCCAGCAGCCAAGGGACAGTCTCTGGAAACACCATATATTTT.

The gene calls are TRBV5-1 and TRBJ1-1; D might be TRBD1 (6 bases). V lost 0 bases to trimming and J lost 5 bases, with 11 bases between them. Looked up from germline, CDR1 is SGHRS and CDR2 is YFSETQ. The CDR3 is made up of 14 amino acids. The CDR3, as DNA: TGCGCCAGCAGCTTGGGACAGGAGTTTACTGAAGCTTTCTTT. Translated: CASSLGQEFTEAFF.

This clone showed up just once. The chain is built from TRBV25-1 and TRBJ1-6; no clear D. The germline gives CDR1 MGHDK, CDR2 SYGVNS. This CDR3 contains 12 residues. V shed 5 bases and J shed 6 bases, with 5 bases lying between them. CDR3 DNA: TGTGCCAGCAGTTTCAGTAATTCACCCCTCCACTTT. Translating it yields CASSFSNSPLHF.

The chain joins TRBV4-1 to TRBJ2-2; D perhaps matches TRBD2 (6 bases). CDR1 is MGHRA, CDR2 YSYEKL, per germline. This CDR3 has 16 residues. V shed 0 bases and J shed 7 bases, with 15 bases lying between them. The CDR3: CASSQDPRRGNGELFF. The CDR3 bases are TGCGCCAGCAGCCAAGATCCCCGACGGGGGAACGGGGAGCTGTTTTTT.

This clone is a singleton in its sample. The J gene is TRBJ1-2, the V gene TRBV11-2; a weak D match, TRBD1 (5 bases). The ends were cut back, 3 bases at V and 7 bases at J, with 12 bases in the middle. Germline CDR1 reads SGHAT; CDR2 reads FQNNGV. This CDR3 is 13 amino acids long. CDR3 coding DNA: TGTGCCAGCAGCTTGGGGCCCAGACGTGGCTACACCTTC. Protein product: CASSLGPRRGYTF.

The chain has TRBV29-1 and TRBJ2-3, with TRBD2 matching over 9 bases. V gave up 2 bases and J gave up 8 bases; unmatched junction bases: 5. Germline assignment: CDR1 SQVTM and CDR2 ANQGSEA. The CDR3 has 13 amino acids. DNA for the CDR3: TGCAGCGTTGAACTCAGCGGGGGGAGTACGCAGTATTTT. It encodes CSVELSGGSTQYF.

The chain couples TRBV5-4 to TRBJ2-3; TRBD1 matches at 8 bases. The CDR3 totals 15 residues. V shed 0 bases, J shed 2 bases, and the junction held 2 bases outside the gene matches. In germline, CDR1 is SGHNT, CDR2 YYREEE (reference sequence). The CDR3 region has the DNA TGTGCCAGCAGCTTGGGACAGGGGTACACAGATACGCAGTATTTT. This gives the protein CASSLGQGYTDTQYF. The full variable domain, its missing parts supplied by reference TRBV5-4 and TRBJ2-3, is ETGVTQSPTHLIKTRGQQVTLRCSSQSGHNTVSWYQQALGQGPQFIFQYYREEENGRGNFPPRFSGLQFPNYSSELNVNALELDDSALYLCASSLGQGYTDTQYFGPGTRLTVL.

V and J are TRBV18 and TRBJ1-1; weak D call: TRBD1 (6 bases). Trimming cost V 2 bases and J 3 bases, with 10 bases left between them. Germline V gene lookup returns CDR1 KGHSH and CDR2 LQKENI. The CDR3 runs to 14 residues. CDR3 in DNA: TGTGCCAGCTCACCATTGCAGGGGTACACTGAAGCTTTCTTT. Translation: CASSPLQGYTEAFF.

This chain joins TRBV21-1 and TRBJ2-1; the table's D call TRBD1 went unverified against the DNA. TRBV21-1 has pseudogene status. This CDR3 is 15 amino acids long. The DNA for the CDR3 is TGTGCCAGCAGCCGCGACAGGTGGATGATCAATGAGCAGTTCTTC. It specifies CASSRDRWMINEQFF.

This sequence joins TRBV2 and TRBJ1-2, with TRBD1 as a possible D gene (5 bases). Trimming shortened V by 0 bases and J by 8 bases, and 19 bases separated the two germline ends. The CDR3 has 16 residues. Germline loops: CDR1 SNHLY, CDR2 FYNNEI. In DNA form, the CDR3 reads TGTGCCAGCAGTGAAGCCCGGGAGGGGTCCCCGAAGGGCTACACCTTC. Protein product: CASSEAREGSPKGYTF. Variable domain in full (rest from reference TRBV2 and TRBJ1-2): EPEVTQTPSHQVTQMGQEVILRCVPISNHLYFYWYRQILGQKVEFLVSFYNNEISEKSEIFDDQFSVERPDGSNFTLKIRSTKLEDSAMYFCASSEAREGSPKGYTFGSGTRLTVV.

The rearrangement links TRBV27 to TRBJ1-1, with D unresolved. The ends were cut back, 2 bases at V and 1 base at J, with 5 bases in the middle. Germline CDR1 and CDR2: MNHEY and SMNVEV (reference sequence). This CDR3 region has 13 residues. The CDR3 nucleotides are TGTGCCAGCAGTTTAACAAGGAACACTGAAGCTTTCTTT. Translating gives CASSLTRNTEAFF.

The V and J genes are TRBV6-1 and TRBJ2-2; 9 positions agree with TRBD1. CDR3 length equals 16 residues. With 0 bases clipped from V and 5 bases from J, the junction kept 4 bases outside the gene matches. Germline V gene sequence: CDR1 MNHNS, CDR2 SASEGT. The CDR3 protein is CASSEAGTGSTGELFF. The CDR3 DNA reads as TGTGCCAGCAGTGAAGCGGGGACAGGGAGTACCGGGGAGCTGTTTTTT.

The V and J genes are TRBV11-2 and TRBJ2-7, with D possibly matching TRBD2 (7 bases). V was trimmed by 8 bases and J by 2 bases, leaving 19 bases between them. This CDR3 region has 15 residues. Germline V CDR1 and CDR2: SGHAT, FQNNGV. This CDR3 reads CASRLGGGKTYEQYF. The CDR3, as DNA: TGTGCCAGCCGCCTGGGAGGGGGGAAGACCTACGAGCAGTACTTC.

V usage is TRBV25-1 and J usage is TRBJ1-6; 8 positions match TRBD1. Germline V gives CDR1 MGHDK, CDR2 SYGVNS. The CDR3 covers 16 residues. With 4 bases clipped from V and 9 bases from J, the junction kept 11 bases outside the gene matches. The CDR3 is CASSVSGDRFSSPLHF. CDR3 DNA sequence: TGTGCCAGCAGTGTTAGTGGGGACAGGTTCAGTTCACCCCTCCACTTT.

This chain joins TRBV3-1 (or the pseudogene TRBV3-2) and TRBJ1-5; maybe TRBD1 (6 bases). Germline loops: CDR1 LGHDT, CDR2 YNNKEL (reference sequence). The V gene lost 10 bases and the J gene lost 4 bases, with 14 bases spanning the gap. CDR3 length: 13 residues. CDR3 DNA: TGTGCCACCTCGTCAGGGGATAATCAGCCCCAGCATTTT. Translating it yields CATSSGDNQPQHF.